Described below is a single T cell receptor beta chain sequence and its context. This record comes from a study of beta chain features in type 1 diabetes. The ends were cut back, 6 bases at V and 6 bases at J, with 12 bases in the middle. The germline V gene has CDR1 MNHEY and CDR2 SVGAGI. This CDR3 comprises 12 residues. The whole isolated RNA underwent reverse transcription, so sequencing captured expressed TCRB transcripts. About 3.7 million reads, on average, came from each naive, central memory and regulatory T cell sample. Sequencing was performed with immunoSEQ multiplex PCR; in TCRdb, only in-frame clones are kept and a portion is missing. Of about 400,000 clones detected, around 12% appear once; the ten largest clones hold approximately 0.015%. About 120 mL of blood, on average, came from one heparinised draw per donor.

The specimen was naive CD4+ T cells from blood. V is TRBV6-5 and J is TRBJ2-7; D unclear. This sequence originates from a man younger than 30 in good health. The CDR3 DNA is TGTGCCAGCAGGAACGAGATTGGCGAGCAGTACTTC. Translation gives CASRNEIGEQYF.